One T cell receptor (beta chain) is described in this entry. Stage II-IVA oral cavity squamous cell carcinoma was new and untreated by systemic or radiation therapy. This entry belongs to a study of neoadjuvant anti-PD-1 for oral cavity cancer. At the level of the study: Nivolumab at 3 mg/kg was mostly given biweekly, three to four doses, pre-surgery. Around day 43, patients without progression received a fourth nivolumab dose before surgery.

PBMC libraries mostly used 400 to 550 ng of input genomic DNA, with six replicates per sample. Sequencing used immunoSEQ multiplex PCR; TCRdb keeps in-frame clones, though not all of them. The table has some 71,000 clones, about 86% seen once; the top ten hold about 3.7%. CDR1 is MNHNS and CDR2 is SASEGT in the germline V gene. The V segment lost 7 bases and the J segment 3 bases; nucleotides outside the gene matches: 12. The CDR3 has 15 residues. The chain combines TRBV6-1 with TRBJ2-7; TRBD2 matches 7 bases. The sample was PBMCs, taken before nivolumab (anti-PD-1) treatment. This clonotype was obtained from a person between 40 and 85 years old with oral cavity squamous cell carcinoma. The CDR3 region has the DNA TGTGCCAGCACCGGGGGGAGGACAAACGGCTACGAGCAGTACTTC. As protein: CASTGGRTNGYEQYF.